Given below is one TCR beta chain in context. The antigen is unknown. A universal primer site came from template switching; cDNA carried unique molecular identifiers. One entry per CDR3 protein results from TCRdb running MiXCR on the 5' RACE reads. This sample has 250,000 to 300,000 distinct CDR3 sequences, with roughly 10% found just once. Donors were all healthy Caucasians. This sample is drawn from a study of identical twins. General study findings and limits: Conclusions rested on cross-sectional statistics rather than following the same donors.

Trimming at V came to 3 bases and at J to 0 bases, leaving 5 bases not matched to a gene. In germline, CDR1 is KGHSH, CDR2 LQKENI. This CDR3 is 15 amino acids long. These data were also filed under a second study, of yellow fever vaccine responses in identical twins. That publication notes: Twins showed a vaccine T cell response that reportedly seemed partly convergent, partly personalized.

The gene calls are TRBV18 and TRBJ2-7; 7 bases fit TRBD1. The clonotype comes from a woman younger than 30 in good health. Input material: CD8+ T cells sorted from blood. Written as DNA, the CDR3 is TGTGCCAGCTCACCTACCGGGACAGACTCCTACGAGCAGTACTTC. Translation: CASSPTGTDSYEQYF.